A selection of T cell receptor beta chains follows, all from one sample in a study of blood T cells in healthy people across ages. TCRdb recomputed calls from the 5' RACE reads with MiXCR, one row per CDR3 protein. The sample has 950,000 to 1,200,000 distinct CDR3 sequences, 35% to 40% seen once. Sequencing used blood. Receptors were obtained from a man younger than 30 in good health. The CDR3 runs from the conserved cysteine through the conserved F or W. Each record gives: D gene, V gene, CDR3 protein. The D gene is left open where the match is weak.

d_call: .; v_call: TRBV6-2/TRBV6-3; cdr3_aa: CASSGSWGFGNQPQHF
d_call: .; v_call: TRBV19; cdr3_aa: CASAKGGRRETQYF
d_call: .; v_call: TRBV14; cdr3_aa: CASSQTVTGRRYNEQFF
d_call: .; v_call: TRBV9; cdr3_aa: CASSVGGVNSPLHF
d_call: .; v_call: TRBV6-5; cdr3_aa: CASSRGLNYGYTF
d_call: TRBD1; v_call: TRBV10-3; cdr3_aa: CAIRGQGDYQPQHF
d_call: .; v_call: TRBV20-1; cdr3_aa: CSARVWGQGTNQPQHF
d_call: .; v_call: TRBV6-2/TRBV6-3; cdr3_aa: CASSYSQGRAFF
d_call: .; v_call: TRBV9; cdr3_aa: CASSVSSSTDTQYF
d_call: .; v_call: TRBV9; cdr3_aa: CASSVEESLSSYNEQYF
d_call: TRBD2; v_call: TRBV12-3/TRBV12-4; cdr3_aa: CASSRLGLGWQGNIQYF
d_call: TRBD1; v_call: TRBV10-3; cdr3_aa: CAISAGTGTFLEAFF
d_call: TRBD1; v_call: TRBV18; cdr3_aa: CASSRDRSYTEAFF
d_call: .; v_call: TRBV7-9; cdr3_aa: CASSSTTGTEAFF
d_call: .; v_call: TRBV4-1; cdr3_aa: CASSQGYGTDTQYF
d_call: .; v_call: TRBV15; cdr3_aa: CATSRDQGQGQPQHF
d_call: .; v_call: TRBV14; cdr3_aa: CASSQAVNNYGYTF
d_call: .; v_call: TRBV7-2; cdr3_aa: CASSLVEPDNSPLHF
d_call: .; v_call: TRBV29-1; cdr3_aa: CSVEGQGGGYTF
d_call: .; v_call: TRBV7-6; cdr3_aa: CASSLFAGEDRAYDEQFF
d_call: .; v_call: TRBV21-1; cdr3_aa: CASSDNWAGGSFNEQFF
d_call: .; v_call: TRBV30; cdr3_aa: CAWKRGSNTEAFF
d_call: .; v_call: TRBV27; cdr3_aa: CASIRGRDMNTEAFF
d_call: TRBD1; v_call: TRBV7-2; cdr3_aa: CASGDPGQGDNEQYF
d_call: .; v_call: TRBV6-2/TRBV6-3; cdr3_aa: CASLRTPNNSPLHF
d_call: TRBD1; v_call: TRBV3-1; cdr3_aa: CASSLRGTGLVEQYF
d_call: .; v_call: TRBV27; cdr3_aa: CARHRGGSNSPLHF
d_call: .; v_call: TRBV11-1; cdr3_aa: CASAKGGKGHNEQYF
d_call: .; v_call: TRBV20-1; cdr3_aa: CSAHRETNNSPLHF
d_call: TRBD1; v_call: TRBV27; cdr3_aa: CASSQEQGILNYGYTF
d_call: .; v_call: TRBV7-2; cdr3_aa: CASSSPGRGAEAFF
d_call: .; v_call: TRBV5-1; cdr3_aa: CASSYENSDGYTF
d_call: .; v_call: TRBV20-1; cdr3_aa: CSVRRGGPGYGYTF
d_call: TRBD1; v_call: TRBV12-3/TRBV12-4; cdr3_aa: CASSSPGQGVTEAFF
d_call: .; v_call: TRBV5-6; cdr3_aa: CASSSGLAKNSQYF
d_call: TRBD2; v_call: TRBV9; cdr3_aa: CASSQRDSSGGQETQYF
d_call: TRBD2; v_call: TRBV20-1; cdr3_aa: CSAHSGANTGELFF
d_call: .; v_call: TRBV12-3/TRBV12-4; cdr3_aa: CASTNGPSRKTQYF
d_call: .; v_call: TRBV20-1; cdr3_aa: CSARDAGRVTTEAFF
d_call: .; v_call: TRBV3-1; cdr3_aa: CASSSGDSGNTIYF
d_call: .; v_call: TRBV7-2; cdr3_aa: CASSLNGAPYEQYF
d_call: .; v_call: TRBV29-1; cdr3_aa: CSVVVQGNNTEAFF
d_call: TRBD1; v_call: TRBV20-1; cdr3_aa: CSANGQGPYSYEQYF